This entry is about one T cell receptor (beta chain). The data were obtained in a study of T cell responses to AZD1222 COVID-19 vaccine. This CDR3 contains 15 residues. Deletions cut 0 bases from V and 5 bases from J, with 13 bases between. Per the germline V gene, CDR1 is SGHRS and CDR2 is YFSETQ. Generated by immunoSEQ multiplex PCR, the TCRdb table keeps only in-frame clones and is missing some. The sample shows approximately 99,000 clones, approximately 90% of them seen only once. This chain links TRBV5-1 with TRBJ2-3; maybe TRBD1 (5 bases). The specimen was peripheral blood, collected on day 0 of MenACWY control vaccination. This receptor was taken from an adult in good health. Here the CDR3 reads CASSLAAGSGDTQYF. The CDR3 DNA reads TGCGCCAGCAGCTTGGCCGCAGGGTCGGGAGATACGCAGTATTTT.